The 15 T cell receptor beta chains below all came from one sample that was sequenced in a study of shared clonotypes between healthy human individuals. Terminally differentiated effector memory CD45RA+ cells were excluded from the naive CD8 cells, which were CD45RO-negative and positively selected for CCR7. Data came from immunoSEQ multiplex PCR; TCRdb stores just in-frame clones and leaves some out. Of about 750,000 clones listed, over 90% are singletons. Input material: naive CD8+ T cells sorted from blood. These receptors were collected from a man aged 30-40 years in good health.

The chain has TRBV25-1 and TRBJ2-2; the D is unclear. V was trimmed by 8 bases and J by 6 bases, leaving 4 bases between them. This CDR3 comprises 10 residues. The germline V gene has CDR1 MGHDK and CDR2 SYGVNS. CDR3 sequence: CASGPGELFF. Written as DNA, the CDR3 is TGTGCCAGCGGACCCGGGGAGCTGTTTTTT. The whole variable domain, remainder taken from reference TRBV25-1 and TRBJ2-2, is EADIYQTPRYLVIGTGKKITLECSQTMGHDKMYWYQQDPGMELHLIHYSYGVNSTEKGDLSSESTVSRIRTEHFPLTLESARPSHTSQYLCASGPGELFFGEGSRLTVL.

The chain recombines TRBV6-4 with TRBJ2-1, with D perhaps matching TRBD1 or TRBD2 (7 bases each). The germline CDR1 and CDR2 sequences are MRHNA and SNTAGT. This CDR3 is 14 amino acids long. V gave up 3 bases and J gave up 9 bases, with 15 bases separating them. Written as DNA, the CDR3 is TGTGCCAGCAGTGAATGGCAGGGGGGGATTGAGCAGTTCTTC. It is translated as CASSEWQGGIEQFF.

The chain recombines TRBV28 with TRBJ2-5; D unclear. V was cut by 0 bases and J by 5 bases, with 10 bases left in between. The CDR3 is made up of 14 amino acids. The germline gives CDR1 MDHEN, CDR2 SYDVKM. The chain's CDR3 is CASSLWQSGETQYF. CDR3 coding DNA: TGTGCCAGCAGTTTATGGCAGAGTGGGGAGACCCAGTACTTC.

This clone came up a few times. The chain couples TRBV5-6 to TRBJ1-5; D not resolved. Trimming took 0 bases from V and 2 from J, leaving 12 bases between them. The CDR3 extends over 16 amino acids. CDR1 is SGHDT and CDR2 is YYEEEE in the germline V gene. Here the CDR3 DNA reads TGTGCCAGCAGCTTGGGGGCAGTTTGGGGCAATCAGCCCCAGCATTTT. Its translation is CASSLGAVWGNQPQHF.

In this sample, this clone turned up once. This sequence joins TRBV11-2 and TRBJ2-2, with D perhaps matching TRBD1 (5 bases). This CDR3 spans 14 amino acids. The germline V gene encodes CDR1 SGHAT and CDR2 FQNNGV. Trimming pared 2 bases from V and 8 bases from J, leaving 12 bases between. The CDR3, as DNA: TGTGCCAGCAGCTTAATTAGGGGTGCTGGGGAGCTGTTTTTT. Translating gives CASSLIRGAGELFF.

The chain has TRBV30 and TRBJ2-1; maybe TRBD2 (5 bases). The CDR3 spans 13 residues. The V end lost 0 bases, the J end lost 8 bases, and 11 bases lay between the germline ends. Germline lookup yields CDR1 GTSNPN and CDR2 SVGIG (reference sequence). In nucleotides, the CDR3 is TGTGCCTGGAGTGTACTTGGAGGCTATGAGCAGTTCTTC. Translated: CAWSVLGGYEQFF.

In DNA form, the CDR3 reads TGTGCCAGAAGGGAGCGTGGGGCGGAAAACACCGGGGAGCTGTTTTTT. Protein sequence: CARRERGAENTGELFF. J is TRBJ2-2 and V is TRBV5-3, with D possibly TRBD1 on 5 matching bases. TRBV5-3 is given ORF status, its function remaining uncertain. Trimming took off 5 bases at V and 2 bases at J, with 16 bases between the two ends. The CDR3 has 16 amino acids.

V and J are TRBV7-6 and TRBJ2-3, with D hard to call. Germline V gene sequence: CDR1 SGHVS, CDR2 FNYEAQ. The CDR3 sequence is 12 residues long. V was shortened by 1 base and J by 5 bases, with 4 bases between the two germline ends. CDR3: CASSLVIDTQYF. The CDR3 DNA follows: TGTGCCAGCAGCTTAGTCATAGATACGCAGTATTTT.

The chain is built from TRBV4-1 and TRBJ2-3; TRBD2 matches at 8 bases. There are 17 residues in the CDR3. Germline assignment: CDR1 MGHRA and CDR2 YSYEKL. V trimming: 0 bases; J trimming: 0 bases; junction bases outside the gene matches: 5. The CDR3 DNA sequence: TGCGCCAGCAGCCAAGAAGGTCTAGCGGGTAGCACAGATACGCAGTATTTT. This translates into CASSQEGLAGSTDTQYF.

The chain combines TRBV27 with TRBJ2-1; no clear D. Germline CDR1 and CDR2: MNHEY and SMNVEV (reference sequence). Trimming removed 2 bases at V and 8 bases at J, with 10 bases between. The CDR3 has 13 residues. The chain's CDR3 is CASSLLGSDEQFF. As DNA, the CDR3 is TGTGCCAGCAGTTTACTCGGCTCGGATGAGCAGTTCTTC.

This sequence joins TRBV7-9 and TRBJ2-7, with 10 bases lining up with TRBD2. Trimming at V came to 4 bases and at J to 5 bases, leaving 11 bases not matched to a gene. This CDR3 is 16 amino acids long. Germline-derived CDR1 and CDR2 are SEHNR and FQNEAQ (reference sequence). The CDR3 loop is CASSSTRSGRADEQYF. For the CDR3, the DNA is TGTGCCAGCAGCTCCACTCGGAGCGGGAGGGCCGACGAGCAGTACTTC.

The chain recombines TRBV27 with TRBJ2-1, with 13 nucleotides matching TRBD2. Germline V gene data show CDR1 as MNHEY and CDR2 as SMNVEV (reference sequence). This CDR3 is 18 amino acids long. V shed 8 bases and J 6 bases; nucleotides not matched to a gene: 16. CDR3 sequence (DNA): TGTGCCAGCGCGAAGGCGACTAGCGGGAGGCCCGGGGGCAATGAGCAGTTCTTC. Translation gives CASAKATSGRPGGNEQFF.

The chain has TRBV28 and TRBJ2-7; possible D gene TRBD1, 5 bases. The CDR3 is 14 residues long. Germline CDR1 and CDR2: MDHEN and SYDVKM. The V end lost 4 bases, the J end lost 0 bases, and 10 bases lay between the germline ends. The DNA of the CDR3 is TGTGCCAGCAGTTCCCCGACAGTCTCCTACGAGCAGTACTTC. Residues: CASSSPTVSYEQYF.

The chain employs TRBV7-8 and TRBJ1-5; 10 bases line up with TRBD1. CDR1 SGHVS and CDR2 FQNEAQ come from the germline V gene. This CDR3 has 18 amino acids. The V gene end was trimmed by 5 bases and the J gene end by 1 base; junction bases not matched to a gene: 11. In DNA form, the CDR3 reads TGTGCCAGCAGCCAAGGGACAGGGGTCGGTTCCAGCAATCAGCCCCAGCATTTT. Its translation is CASSQGTGVGSSNQPQHF. The entire variable domain, with the rest obtained from reference TRBV7-8 and TRBJ1-5, is as follows: GAGVSQSPRYKVAKRGQDVALRCDPISGHVSLFWYQQALGQGPEFLTYFQNEAQLDKSGLPSDRFFAERPEGSVSTLKIQRTQQEDSAVYLCASSQGTGVGSSNQPQHFGDGTRLSIL.

The CDR3, as DNA: TGTGCCAGCAGCGTAGGTTTCCGGGGCTACACCTTC. Translated, it gives CASSVGFRGYTF. The chain joins TRBV9 to TRBJ1-2; D not resolved. The CDR3 length is 12 residues. The ends were cut back, 0 bases at V and 8 bases at J, with 8 bases in the middle. In germline, CDR1 is SGDLS, CDR2 YYNGEE.